A single sample gave rise to the 9 T cell receptor beta chains below, sequenced in a study of cytomegalovirus exposure and HLA in healthy donors. Use of 60 Vbeta and 13 Jbeta primers characterized the PCR. Data came from immunoSEQ multiplex PCR; TCRdb stores just in-frame clones and leaves some out. The table has 100,000 to 150,000 clones, 65% to 75% seen once. What was sequenced was PBMCs. The source is a man in his forties or fifties in good health and CMV-seropositive.

This clone has just a few counts. The chain links TRBV5-5 to TRBJ2-7; a weak D match, TRBD2 (5 bases). This CDR3 is built from 12 residues. The V gene lost 6 bases and the J gene lost 4 bases, with 11 bases spanning the gap. The germline V gene has CDR1 SGHKS and CDR2 YYEKEE (reference sequence). The CDR3 loop reads CASTEGGYEQYF. CDR3 in DNA: TGTGCCAGCACTGAAGGAGGATACGAGCAGTACTTC.

This chain links TRBV2 with TRBJ1-5; no reliable D call. Germline CDR1 and CDR2: SNHLY and FYNNEI. V was trimmed by 7 bases and J by 1 base, leaving 5 bases between them. The CDR3 covers 12 residues. The CDR3 DNA is TGTGCCAGCACGGGGAGCAATCAGCCCCAGCATTTT. Residues: CASTGSNQPQHF.

The chain joins TRBV7-8 to TRBJ2-7; 8 bases agree with TRBD2. V was clipped by 0 bases and J by 4 bases; unmatched bases: 5. The CDR3 contains 15 residues. The germline V gene encodes CDR1 SGHVS and CDR2 FQNEAQ. CDR3 residues: CASSLAWSGGYEQYF. The CDR3 DNA sequence: TGTGCCAGCAGCTTAGCGTGGAGCGGGGGATACGAGCAGTACTTC.

The rearrangement uses TRBV7-9 and TRBJ1-2; no clear D. The V gene lost 0 bases and the J gene lost 4 bases, with 9 bases spanning the gap. Germline V gene lookup returns CDR1 SEHNR and CDR2 FQNEAQ (reference sequence). This CDR3 spans 14 amino acids. The CDR3 DNA sequence: TGTGCCAGCAGCTTAGCGGAAGGAGTCTATGGCTACACCTTC. Its protein product is CASSLAEGVYGYTF.

The V call is TRBV19, the J call TRBJ1-2; 8 nucleotides align to TRBD1. The CDR3 contains 15 residues. Germline V gene data show CDR1 as LNHDA and CDR2 as SQIVND (reference sequence). V dropped 4 bases and J dropped 4; count of bases not matched to a gene: 8. The CDR3 loop reads CASSTQGQAFYGYTF. The CDR3 DNA reads as TGTGCCAGTAGTACCCAGGGACAGGCCTTCTATGGCTACACCTTC.

J is TRBJ2-5 and V is TRBV28, with a weak D call TRBD1 (6 bases). CDR1 is MDHEN and CDR2 is SYDVKM in the germline V gene. V was cut by 4 bases and J by 5 bases, with 14 bases left in between. CDR3 length: 14 residues. The chain's CDR3 is CASSSGDRRETQYF. For the CDR3, the DNA is TGTGCCAGCAGTTCAGGGGACCGAAGGGAGACCCAGTACTTC. The variable domain in full, with the rest retrieved from reference TRBV28 and TRBJ2-5, is DVKVTQSSRYLVKRTGEKVFLECVQDMDHENMFWYRQDPGLGLRLIYFSYDVKMKEKGDIPEGYSVSREKKERFSLILESASTNQTSMYLCASSSGDRRETQYFGPGTRLLVL.

This clone was seen a handful of times. V is TRBV2 and J is TRBJ2-1; 10 nucleotides align to TRBD2. The CDR3 extends over 14 amino acids. Unmatched junction bases numbered 7, after V lost 5 bases and J lost 9 bases. Germline assignment: CDR1 SNHLY and CDR2 FYNNEI. CDR3 amino acids: CASSPRTSGGEQFF. The CDR3 DNA reads as TGTGCCAGCAGTCCTCGGACTAGCGGAGGTGAGCAGTTCTTC.

This sequence joins TRBV10-1 and TRBJ2-1; the match to TRBD2 covers 15 bases. Trimming cost V 6 bases and J 13 bases; bases outside gene matches: 10. The CDR3 consists of 15 residues. The germline V gene has CDR1 WNHNN and CDR2 SYGVQD (reference sequence). The CDR3 spells CASSLGGTSGRRQFF. The CDR3 DNA is TGCGCCAGCAGCCTCGGGGGGACTAGCGGGAGGCGACAGTTCTTC.

The chain has TRBV30 and TRBJ1-3; no definite D call. Germline values: CDR1 GTSNPN, CDR2 SVGIG (reference sequence). With 2 bases removed from V and 0 bases from J, the gap between germline ends came to 5 bases. The CDR3 covers 13 residues. In DNA, the CDR3 is TGTGCCTGGAGTCTAGGCTCTGGAAACACCATATATTTT. Its translation is CAWSLGSGNTIYF.